Listed below are T cell receptor beta chains from one sample, sequenced in a study of shared clonotypes between healthy human individuals. The repertoire was sequenced with immunoSEQ multiplex PCR; TCRdb's copy has only in-frame clones and lacks some. The sample holds some 2 million clones, 90% to 95% seen once. The sample consisted of naive CD4+ T cells sorted from blood. The origin of the receptors is a man aged 18 to 30 in good health. Both conserved end residues are part of each CDR3. D genes are given only for firm matches. Part of the rows lack a size; the others show once, few, many or a class for expanded clones.

length,V,D,J,size,DNA,CDR3
14,TRBV6-6,-,TRBJ1-5,-,TGTGCCAGCAGCGCCGGGAGAACAGGTCAGCCCCAGCATTTT,CASSAGRTGQPQHF
14,TRBV5-1,-,TRBJ2-7,-,TGCGCCAGCAGCTTGGGGGTAACAGCCTACGAGCAGTACTTC,CASSLGVTAYEQYF
15,TRBV9,-,TRBJ2-3,-,TGTGCCAGCAGCGTAGCTGGCGTAGGCTTGGATACGCAGTATTTT,CASSVAGVGLDTQYF
19,TRBV4-2,-,TRBJ2-6,once,TGTGCCAGCAGCCCAAGTACAGGGCTCCCACGCTCTGGGGCCAACGTCCTGACTTTC,CASSPSTGLPRSGANVLTF
16,TRBV11-1,TRBD2,TRBJ2-1,-,TGTGCCAGCAGCTTAAGGACTAGCGGGGGGACAGGAGAGCAGTTCTTC,CASSLRTSGGTGEQFF
13,TRBV11-2,-,TRBJ1-6,-,TGTGCCAGCAGCTCCCGGGGAAACTCACCCCTCCACTTT,CASSSRGNSPLHF
12,TRBV6-5,-,TRBJ2-2,once,TGTGCCAGCAGTAGGGACGTCGAGGAGCTGTTTTTT,CASSRDVEELFF
17,TRBV9,-,TRBJ2-2,-,TGTGCCAGCAGCGCCCGAATCACGACAGGTGGAACCGGGGAGCTGTTTTTT,CASSARITTGGTGELFF
14,TRBV7-9,-,TRBJ2-7,-,TGTGCCAGCAGCTTCACGGGGGACGGCGACGAGCAGTACTTC,CASSFTGDGDEQYF
21,TRBV27,-,TRBJ2-3,-,TGTGCCAGCAGTTTCAAGGTATGGCGGCTAGAGAAGATAAGCTCCACAGATACGCAGTATTTT,CASSFKVWRLEKISSTDTQYF
17,TRBV19,-,TRBJ2-4,-,TGTGCCAGTCTCCATTTGGGGCTAGCGAAGACCAAAAACATTCAGTACTTC,CASLHLGLAKTKNIQYF
15,TRBV7-2,TRBD1,TRBJ2-2,-,TGTGCCAGCAGCCTCCGGGACAGGGATACCGGGGAGCTGTTTTTT,CASSLRDRDTGELFF
13,TRBV10-1,-,TRBJ2-7,-,TGCGCCAGCAGTGAGGGGGCGAGCGACGAGCAGTACTTC,CASSEGASDEQYF
17,TRBV5-1,TRBD2,TRBJ2-7,-,TGCGCCAGCAGCTTGTCAGGATATAGACTAGCCGCCTACGAGCAGTACTTC,CASSLSGYRLAAYEQYF
15,TRBV25-1,-,TRBJ1-4,-,TGTGCCAGCAGTTCAAATACTGAGGCTAATGAAAAACTGTTTTTT,CASSSNTEANEKLFF
15,TRBV5-1,TRBD1,TRBJ1-1,-,TGCGCCAGCAGCTCCCGAACAGGGGCGAACACTGAAGCTTTCTTT,CASSSRTGANTEAFF
15,TRBV10-3,-,TRBJ2-7,-,TGTGCCATCAGTGAGTCAAGTTTGGAGGGGAATCAGCAGTACTTC,CAISESSLEGNQQYF
13,TRBV7-7,-,TRBJ2-2,-,TGTGCTAGCAGCTTAGCGAGGACCGGGGAGCTGTTTTTT,CASSLARTGELFF
13,TRBV27,-,TRBJ2-1,-,TGTGCCAGCAGTTTACGTCCCGCGGACTTTCAGTTCTTC,CASSLRPADFQFF
13,TRBV7-2,-,TRBJ2-5,-,TGTGCCAGCAGCCCCCAGGGGCGGGAGACCCAGTACTTC,CASSPQGRETQYF
16,TRBV19,TRBD1,TRBJ2-1,-,TGTGCCAGTAGCGAACTGAGAAAGACAGGGATCAATGAGCAGTTCTTC,CASSELRKTGINEQFF
14,TRBV28,-,TRBJ2-5,-,TGTGCCAGCAGTTTAGTGGGGGGCGCCGAGACCCAGTACTTC,CASSLVGGAETQYF
13,TRBV11-3,-,TRBJ1-2,-,TGTGCCAGCAGCCTGAGGGGAGGTCTAGGCTACACCTTC,CASSLRGGLGYTF
17,TRBV10-3,TRBD2,TRBJ2-3,-,TGTGCCATCAGTCCACGACTAGCGGGGGGCACCGCAGATACGCAGTATTTT,CAISPRLAGGTADTQYF
15,TRBV7-9,TRBD1,TRBJ1-2,-,TGTGCCAGCAGCCCTCCAGGGGGAGGAAACTATGGCTACACCTTC,CASSPPGGGNYGYTF
17,TRBV18,-,TRBJ2-2,-,TGTGCCAGCTCACCACGTCAGCAGTTCCGAAGCACCGGGGAGCTGTTTTTT,CASSPRQQFRSTGELFF
19,TRBV5-1,-,TRBJ2-3,-,TGCGCCAGCAGCTTGCGGCCCGGGGTTGACGGGGGCTCCCCTAGTACGCAGTATTTT,CASSLRPGVDGGSPSTQYF
12,TRBV10-3,-,TRBJ1-5,-,TGTGCCATCAGCCCCGTCCCGACGCCCCAGCATTTT,CAISPVPTPQHF
13,TRBV5-1,TRBD1,TRBJ1-1,-,TGCGCCAGCAGCTTGAAGGGGGCCACTGAAGCTTTCTTT,CASSLKGATEAFF
15,TRBV7-8,-,TRBJ2-7,-,TGTGCCAGCAGCTCTGGGGGCAAATCCTCCTACGAGCAGTACTTC,CASSSGGKSSYEQYF
15,TRBV7-9,-,TRBJ2-1,-,TGTGCCAGCAGCTTCAAGGGGGGCTTTTACAATGAGCAGTTCTTC,CASSFKGGFYNEQFF
16,TRBV2,TRBD1,TRBJ2-3,-,TGTGCCAGCAGTTCAACAGGGGGCGCCCCCACAGATACGCAGTATTTT,CASSSTGGAPTDTQYF
13,TRBV14,-,TRBJ2-1,-,TGTGCCAGCAGCCAAGACCCAGGGCGGGTGCAGTTCTTC,CASSQDPGRVQFF
15,TRBV10-3,TRBD1,TRBJ2-2,few,TGTGCCATCGGAAAGGGACAGGCGAACACCGGGGAGCTGTTTTTT,CAIGKGQANTGELFF
16,TRBV7-2,TRBD2,TRBJ2-2,-,TGTGCCAGCAGCTTCCGGGGACTAGCCGAGACCGGGGAGCTGTTTTTT,CASSFRGLAETGELFF
13,TRBV5-1,-,TRBJ1-4,-,TGCGCCAGCAGCTCTACAGATAATGAAAAACTGTTTTTT,CASSSTDNEKLFF
16,TRBV9,TRBD2,TRBJ2-1,-,TGTGCCAGCAGCGTAGACGCAGGGAGGGGCTACAATGAGCAGTTCTTC,CASSVDAGRGYNEQFF
12,TRBV10-2,-,TRBJ2-2,once,TGCGCCAGCTTGGGGGACACCGGGGAGCTGTTTTTT,CASLGDTGELFF
13,TRBV6-1,-,TRBJ1-1,-,TGTGCCACCGAGGGTACTGGGGTGCCTGAAGCTTTCTTT,CATEGTGVPEAFF
14,TRBV5-1,-,TRBJ1-1,-,TGCGCCAGCAGCTTGGCAGCGATGAACACTGAAGCTTTCTTT,CASSLAAMNTEAFF
13,TRBV10-2,-,TRBJ1-4,-,TGCGCCAGTCGCAGGGGTTCTAATGAAAAACTGTTTTTT,CASRRGSNEKLFF
14,TRBV30,-,TRBJ2-2,-,TGTGCCTGGAGTCGGGACACCAACACCGGGGAGCTGTTTTTT,CAWSRDTNTGELFF
19,TRBV9,TRBD1,TRBJ1-4,once,TGTGCCAGCAGCCCGAAACCGGGACAGGGGATGCAGTCTAATGAAAAACTGTTTTTT,CASSPKPGQGMQSNEKLFF
14,TRBV11-2,-,TRBJ1-5,-,TGTGCCAGCAGCAAAGACGGGGGCAATCAGCCCCAGCATTTT,CASSKDGGNQPQHF
14,TRBV18,-,TRBJ1-2,few,TGTGCCAGCTCACCAATCGGAGAGGGTTATGGCTACACCTTC,CASSPIGEGYGYTF
12,TRBV18,-,TRBJ2-7,-,TGTGCCAGCTCACCAGGATCCTACGAGCAGTACTTC,CASSPGSYEQYF
13,TRBV18,-,TRBJ2-7,-,TGTGCCAGCTCACCACCTATGGCCTACGAGCAGTACTTC,CASSPPMAYEQYF
12,TRBV29-1,-,TRBJ2-5,-,TGCAGCGTAGCGACAGGACAAGAGACCCAGTACTTC,CSVATGQETQYF
13,TRBV10-2,TRBD2,TRBJ2-3,-,TGCGCCAGCAGCCCCTGGACTAGCCAGACGCAGTATTTT,CASSPWTSQTQYF
14,TRBV14,-,TRBJ2-5,-,TGTGCCAGCAGCTCAACAGGGTTCCGAGAGACCCAGTACTTC,CASSSTGFRETQYF
16,TRBV7-2,-,TRBJ2-2,-,TGTGCCATCCTAGGGGTGAAAATCGCGAACACCGGGGAGCTGTTTTTT,CAILGVKIANTGELFF